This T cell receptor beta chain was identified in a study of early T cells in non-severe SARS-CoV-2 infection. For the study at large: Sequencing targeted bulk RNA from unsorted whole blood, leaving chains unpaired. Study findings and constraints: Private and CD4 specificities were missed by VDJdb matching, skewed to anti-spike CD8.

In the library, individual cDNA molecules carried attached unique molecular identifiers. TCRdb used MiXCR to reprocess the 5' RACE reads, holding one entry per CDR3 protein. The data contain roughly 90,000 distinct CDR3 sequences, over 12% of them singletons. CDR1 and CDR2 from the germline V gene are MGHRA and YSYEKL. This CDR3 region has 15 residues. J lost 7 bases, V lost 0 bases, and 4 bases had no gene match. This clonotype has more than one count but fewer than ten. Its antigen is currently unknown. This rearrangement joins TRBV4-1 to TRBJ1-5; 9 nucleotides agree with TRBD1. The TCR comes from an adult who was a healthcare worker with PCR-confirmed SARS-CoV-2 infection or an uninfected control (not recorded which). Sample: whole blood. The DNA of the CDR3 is TGCGCCAGCAGCCAAGAAGGGACAGGGTGGCAGCCCCAGCATTTT. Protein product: CASSQEGTGWQPQHF.